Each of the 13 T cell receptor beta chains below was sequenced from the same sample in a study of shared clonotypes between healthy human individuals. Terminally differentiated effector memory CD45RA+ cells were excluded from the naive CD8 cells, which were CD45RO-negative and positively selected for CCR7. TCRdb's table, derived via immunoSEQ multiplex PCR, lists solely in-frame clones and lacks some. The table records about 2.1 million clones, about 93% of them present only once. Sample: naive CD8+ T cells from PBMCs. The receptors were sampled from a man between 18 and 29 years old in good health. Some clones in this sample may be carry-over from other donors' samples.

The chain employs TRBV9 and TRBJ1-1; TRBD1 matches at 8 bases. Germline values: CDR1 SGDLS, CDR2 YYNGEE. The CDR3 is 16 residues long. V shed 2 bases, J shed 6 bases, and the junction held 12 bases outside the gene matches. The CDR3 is CASSVGGQVRGPEAFF. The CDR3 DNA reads TGTGCCAGCAGCGTGGGGGGACAGGTAAGAGGGCCTGAAGCTTTCTTT.

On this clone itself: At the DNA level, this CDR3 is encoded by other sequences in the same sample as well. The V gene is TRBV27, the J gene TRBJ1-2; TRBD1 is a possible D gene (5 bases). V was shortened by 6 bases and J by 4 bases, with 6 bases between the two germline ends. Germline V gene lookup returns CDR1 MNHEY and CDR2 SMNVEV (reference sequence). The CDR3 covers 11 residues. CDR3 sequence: CASRTAYGYTF. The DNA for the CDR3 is TGTGCCAGCAGGACAGCCTATGGCTACACCTTC.

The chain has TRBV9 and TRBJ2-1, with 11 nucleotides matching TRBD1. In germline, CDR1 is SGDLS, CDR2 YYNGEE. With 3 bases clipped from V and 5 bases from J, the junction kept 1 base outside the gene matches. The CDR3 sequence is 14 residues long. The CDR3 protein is CASSGDRGDNEQFF. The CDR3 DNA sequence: TGTGCCAGCAGCGGGGACAGGGGGGACAATGAGCAGTTCTTC.

CDR3 residues: CASSPLLGQGLGEQYF. The CDR3 DNA is TGCGCCAGCAGCCCGCTGCTTGGACAGGGACTGGGCGAGCAGTACTTC. This chain connects TRBV4-1 to TRBJ2-7; 8 positions agree with TRBD1. With V trimmed by 4 bases and J by 6 bases, 14 bases remained unmatched. CDR3 size: 16 residues. Germline lookup yields CDR1 MGHRA and CDR2 YSYEKL.

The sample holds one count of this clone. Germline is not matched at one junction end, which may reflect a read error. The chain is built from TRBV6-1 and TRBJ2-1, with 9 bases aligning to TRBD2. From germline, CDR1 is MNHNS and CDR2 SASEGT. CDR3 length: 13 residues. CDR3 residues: CASTREGRNEQFF. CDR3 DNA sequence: TGTGCGAGCACGCGGGAGGGTCGGAATGAGCAGTTCTTC.

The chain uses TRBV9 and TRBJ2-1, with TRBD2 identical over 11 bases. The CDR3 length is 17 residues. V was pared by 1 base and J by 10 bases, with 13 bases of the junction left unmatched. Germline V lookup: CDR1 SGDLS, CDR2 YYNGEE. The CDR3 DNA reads TGTGCCAGCAGCGTACCCAACACTAGCGGGGGTGACGGAGAGCAGTTCTTC. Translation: CASSVPNTSGGDGEQFF.

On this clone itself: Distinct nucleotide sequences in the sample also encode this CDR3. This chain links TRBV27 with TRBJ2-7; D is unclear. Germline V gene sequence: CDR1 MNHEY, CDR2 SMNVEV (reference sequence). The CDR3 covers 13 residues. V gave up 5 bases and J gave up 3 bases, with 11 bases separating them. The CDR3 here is CASSLGRSYEQYF. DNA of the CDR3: TGTGCCAGCAGTCTTGGACGGAGCTACGAGCAGTACTTC.

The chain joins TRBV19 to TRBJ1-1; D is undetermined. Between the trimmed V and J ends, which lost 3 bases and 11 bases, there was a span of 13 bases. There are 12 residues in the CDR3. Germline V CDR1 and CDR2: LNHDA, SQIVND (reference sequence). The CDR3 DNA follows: TGTGCCAGTAGTATTTCATTCAATGGCGCTTTCTTT. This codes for CASSISFNGAFF.

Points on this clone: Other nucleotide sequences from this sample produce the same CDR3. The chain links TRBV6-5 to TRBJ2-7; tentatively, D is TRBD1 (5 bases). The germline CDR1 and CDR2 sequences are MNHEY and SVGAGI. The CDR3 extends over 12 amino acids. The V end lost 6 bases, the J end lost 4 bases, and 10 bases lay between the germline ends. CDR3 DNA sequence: TGTGCCAGCAGCTCAGGGTTGTACGAGCAGTACTTC. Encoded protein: CASSSGLYEQYF.

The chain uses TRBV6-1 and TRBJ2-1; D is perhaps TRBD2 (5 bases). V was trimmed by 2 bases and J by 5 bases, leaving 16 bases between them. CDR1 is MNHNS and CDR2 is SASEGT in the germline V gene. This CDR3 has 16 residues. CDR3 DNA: TGTGCCAGCAGTGAAAGGACTGCCCGGCCCCACAATGAGCAGTTCTTC. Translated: CASSERTARPHNEQFF.

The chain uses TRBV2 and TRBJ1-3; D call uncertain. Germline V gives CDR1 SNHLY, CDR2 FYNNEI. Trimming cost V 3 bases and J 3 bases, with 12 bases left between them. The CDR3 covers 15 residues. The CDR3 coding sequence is TGTGCCAGCAGTGAGTTGCCGGATCTTGGAAACACCATATATTTT. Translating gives CASSELPDLGNTIYF.

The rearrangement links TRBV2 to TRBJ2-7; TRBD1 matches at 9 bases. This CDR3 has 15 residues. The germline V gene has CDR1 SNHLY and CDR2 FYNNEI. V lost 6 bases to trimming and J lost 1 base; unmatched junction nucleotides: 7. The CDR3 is CASRFEGTGSYEQYF. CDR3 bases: TGTGCCAGCAGATTTGAGGGGACAGGGTCCTACGAGCAGTACTTC.

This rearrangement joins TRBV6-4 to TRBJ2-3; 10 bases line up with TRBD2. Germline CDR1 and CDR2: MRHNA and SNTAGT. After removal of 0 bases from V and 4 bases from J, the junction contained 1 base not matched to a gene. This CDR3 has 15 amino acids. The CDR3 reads CASSDSAGGSDTQYF. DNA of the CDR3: TGTGCCAGCAGTGACTCAGCGGGAGGGTCAGATACGCAGTATTTT.